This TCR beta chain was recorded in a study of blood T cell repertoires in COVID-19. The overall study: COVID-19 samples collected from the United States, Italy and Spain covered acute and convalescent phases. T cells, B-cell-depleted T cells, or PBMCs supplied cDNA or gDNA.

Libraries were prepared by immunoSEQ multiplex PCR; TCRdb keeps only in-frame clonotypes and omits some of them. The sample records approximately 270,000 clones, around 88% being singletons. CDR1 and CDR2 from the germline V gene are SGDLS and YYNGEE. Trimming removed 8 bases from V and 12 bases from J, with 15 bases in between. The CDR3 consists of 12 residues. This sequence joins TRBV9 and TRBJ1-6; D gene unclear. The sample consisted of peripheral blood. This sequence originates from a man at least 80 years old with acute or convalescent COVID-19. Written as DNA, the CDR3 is TGTGCCAGGAGGGAACGAGCGGAACCCCTCCACTTT. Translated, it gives CARRERAEPLHF.